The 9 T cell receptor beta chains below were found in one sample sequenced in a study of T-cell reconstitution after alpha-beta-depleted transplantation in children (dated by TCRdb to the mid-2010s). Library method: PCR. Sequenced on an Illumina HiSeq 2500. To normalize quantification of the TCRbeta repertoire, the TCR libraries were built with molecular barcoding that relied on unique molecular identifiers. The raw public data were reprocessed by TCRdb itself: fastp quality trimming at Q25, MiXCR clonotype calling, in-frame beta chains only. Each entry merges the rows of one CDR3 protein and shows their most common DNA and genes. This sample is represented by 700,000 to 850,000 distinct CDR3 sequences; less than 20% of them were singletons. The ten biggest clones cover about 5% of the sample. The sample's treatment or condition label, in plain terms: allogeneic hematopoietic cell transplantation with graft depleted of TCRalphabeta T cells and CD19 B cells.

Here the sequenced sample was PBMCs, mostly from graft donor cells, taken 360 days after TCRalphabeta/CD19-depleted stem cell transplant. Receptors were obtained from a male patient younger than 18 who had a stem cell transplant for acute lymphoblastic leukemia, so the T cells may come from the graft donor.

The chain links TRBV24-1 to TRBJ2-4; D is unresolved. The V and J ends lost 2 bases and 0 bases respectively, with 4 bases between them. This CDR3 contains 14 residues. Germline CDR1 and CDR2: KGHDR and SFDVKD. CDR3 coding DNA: TGTGCCACCAGTGATTCAGGAGCCAAAAACATTCAGTACTTC. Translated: CATSDSGAKNIQYF.

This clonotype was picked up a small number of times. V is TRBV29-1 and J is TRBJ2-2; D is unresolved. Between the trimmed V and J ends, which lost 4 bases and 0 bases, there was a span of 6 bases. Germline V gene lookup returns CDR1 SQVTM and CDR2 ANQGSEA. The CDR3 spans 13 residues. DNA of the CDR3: TGCAGCGTTGTCTCTCCGAACACCGGGGAGCTGTTTTTT. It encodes CSVVSPNTGELFF.

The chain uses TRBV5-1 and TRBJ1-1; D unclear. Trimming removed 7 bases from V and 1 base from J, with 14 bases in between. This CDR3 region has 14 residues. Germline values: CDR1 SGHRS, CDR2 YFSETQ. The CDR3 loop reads CASWVDPGNTEAFF. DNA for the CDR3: TGCGCCAGCTGGGTGGATCCGGGGAACACTGAAGCTTTCTTT.

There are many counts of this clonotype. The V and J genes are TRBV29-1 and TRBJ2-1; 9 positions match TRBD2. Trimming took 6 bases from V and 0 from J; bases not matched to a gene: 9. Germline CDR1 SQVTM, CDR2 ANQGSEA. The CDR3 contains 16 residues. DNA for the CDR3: TGCAGCGTCCTCGCTAGCGGGATGAACTCCTACAATGAGCAGTTCTTC. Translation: CSVLASGMNSYNEQFF.

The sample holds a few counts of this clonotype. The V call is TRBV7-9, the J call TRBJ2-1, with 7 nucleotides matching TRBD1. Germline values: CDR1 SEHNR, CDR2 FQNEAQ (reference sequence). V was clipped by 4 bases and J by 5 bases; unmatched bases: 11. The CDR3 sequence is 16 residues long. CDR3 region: CASSSIRGGDHNEQFF. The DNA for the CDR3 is TGTGCCAGCAGCTCTATACGAGGGGGCGACCACAATGAGCAGTTCTTC.

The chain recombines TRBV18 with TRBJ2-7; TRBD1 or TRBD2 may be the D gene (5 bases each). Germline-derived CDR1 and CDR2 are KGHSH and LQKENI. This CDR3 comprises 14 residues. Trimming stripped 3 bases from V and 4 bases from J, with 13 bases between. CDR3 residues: CASSPRDGEYEQYF. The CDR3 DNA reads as TGTGCCAGCTCACCTAGGGACGGGGAATACGAGCAGTACTTC.

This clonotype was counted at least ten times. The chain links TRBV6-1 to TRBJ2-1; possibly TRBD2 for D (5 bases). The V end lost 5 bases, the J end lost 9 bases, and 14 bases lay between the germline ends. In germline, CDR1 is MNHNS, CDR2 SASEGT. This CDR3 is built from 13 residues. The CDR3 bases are TGTGCCAGCAGTCCCACCTGGCGGGCTGAGCAGTTCTTC. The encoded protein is CASSPTWRAEQFF.

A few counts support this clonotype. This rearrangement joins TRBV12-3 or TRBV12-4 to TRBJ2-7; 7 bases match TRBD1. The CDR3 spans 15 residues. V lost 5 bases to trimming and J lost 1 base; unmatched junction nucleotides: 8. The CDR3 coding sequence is TGTGCCAGCAGTCTCCACAGGGGTTATTCCTACGAGCAGTACTTC. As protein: CASSLHRGYSYEQYF.

The CDR3 protein is CSAWGGGPSLNTEAFF. The CDR3 DNA reads as TGCAGTGCTTGGGGCGGGGGCCCAAGTTTGAACACTGAAGCTTTCTTT. V usage is TRBV20-1 and J usage is TRBJ1-1; maybe TRBD1 (6 bases). CDR3 length: 16 residues. The V and J ends lost 5 bases and 0 bases respectively, with 19 bases between them. The germline gives CDR1 DFQATT, CDR2 SNEGSKA (reference sequence).